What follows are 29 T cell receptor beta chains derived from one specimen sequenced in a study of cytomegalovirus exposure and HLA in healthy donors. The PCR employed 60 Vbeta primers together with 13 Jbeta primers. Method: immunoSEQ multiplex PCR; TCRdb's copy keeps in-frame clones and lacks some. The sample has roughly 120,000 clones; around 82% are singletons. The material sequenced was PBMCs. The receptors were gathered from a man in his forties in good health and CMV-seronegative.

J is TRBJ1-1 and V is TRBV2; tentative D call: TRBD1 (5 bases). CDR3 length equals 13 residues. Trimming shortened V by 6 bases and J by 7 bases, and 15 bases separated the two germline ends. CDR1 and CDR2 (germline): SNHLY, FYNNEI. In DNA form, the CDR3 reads TGTGCCAGCAGCGAGCAGGGTTCGGGTGAAGCTTTCTTT. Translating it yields CASSEQGSGEAFF.

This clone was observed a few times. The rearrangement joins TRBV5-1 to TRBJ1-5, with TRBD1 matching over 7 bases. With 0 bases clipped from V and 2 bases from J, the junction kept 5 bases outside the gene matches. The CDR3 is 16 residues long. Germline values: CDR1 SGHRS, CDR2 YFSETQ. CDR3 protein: CASSLGQGGGNQPQHF. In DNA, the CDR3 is TGCGCCAGCAGCTTGGGGCAGGGGGGCGGCAATCAGCCCCAGCATTTT.

Here the CDR3 DNA reads TGTGCCAGCAGCTCGACAGGGACGGGGTACGAGCAGTACTTC. It is translated as CASSSTGTGYEQYF. The chain uses TRBV11-2 and TRBJ2-7; 7 bases line up with TRBD1. The germline V gene has CDR1 SGHAT and CDR2 FQNNGV. Trimming took 4 bases from V and 4 from J; bases not matched to a gene: 7. This CDR3 has 14 amino acids.

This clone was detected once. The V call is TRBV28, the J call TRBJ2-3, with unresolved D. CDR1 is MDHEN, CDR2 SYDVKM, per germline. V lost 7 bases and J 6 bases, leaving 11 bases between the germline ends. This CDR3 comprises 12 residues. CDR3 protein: CASTPGGDTQYF. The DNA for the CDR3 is TGTGCCAGCACCCCAGGTGGGGATACGCAGTATTTT.

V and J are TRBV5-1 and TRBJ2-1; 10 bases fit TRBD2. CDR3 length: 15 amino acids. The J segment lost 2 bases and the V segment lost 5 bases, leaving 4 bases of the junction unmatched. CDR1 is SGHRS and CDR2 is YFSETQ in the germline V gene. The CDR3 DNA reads TGCGCCAGCAGACAAGCGGGGGGGCCCTACAATGAGCAGTTCTTC. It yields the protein CASRQAGGPYNEQFF.

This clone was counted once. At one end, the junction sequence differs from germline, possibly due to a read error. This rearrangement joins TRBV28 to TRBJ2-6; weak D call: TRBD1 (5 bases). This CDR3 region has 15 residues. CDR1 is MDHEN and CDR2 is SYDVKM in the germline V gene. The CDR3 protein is CASSGASSGANGLTF. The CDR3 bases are TGTGCCAGCAGCGGCGCGAGCTCTGGGGCCAACGGCCTGACTTTC.

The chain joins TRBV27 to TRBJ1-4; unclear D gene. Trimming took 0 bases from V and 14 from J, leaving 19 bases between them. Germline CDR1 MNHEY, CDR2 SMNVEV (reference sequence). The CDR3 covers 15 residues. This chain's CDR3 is CASSLSTNLPRSLFF. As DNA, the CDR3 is TGTGCCAGCAGTTTATCAACAAATCTCCCCCGAAGTCTGTTTTTT.

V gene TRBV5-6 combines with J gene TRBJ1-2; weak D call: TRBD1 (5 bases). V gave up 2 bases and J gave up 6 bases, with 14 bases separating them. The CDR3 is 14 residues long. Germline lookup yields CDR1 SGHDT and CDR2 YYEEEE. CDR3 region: CASSFFDRDDGYTF. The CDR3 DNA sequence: TGTGCCAGCAGCTTTTTCGACAGAGACGATGGCTACACCTTC.

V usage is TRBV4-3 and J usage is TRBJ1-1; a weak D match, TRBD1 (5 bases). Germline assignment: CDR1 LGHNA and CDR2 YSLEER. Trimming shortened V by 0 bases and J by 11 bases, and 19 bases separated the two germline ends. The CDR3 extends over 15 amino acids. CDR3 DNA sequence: TGCGCCAGCAGCCAAGATCGCGCGGGGTGGGGGTATGCTTTCTTT. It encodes CASSQDRAGWGYAFF.

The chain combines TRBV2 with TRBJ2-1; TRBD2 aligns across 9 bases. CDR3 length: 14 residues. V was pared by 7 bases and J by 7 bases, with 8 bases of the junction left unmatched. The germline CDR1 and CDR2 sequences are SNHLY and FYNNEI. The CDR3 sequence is CASTGGGAGNEQFF. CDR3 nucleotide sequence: TGTGCCAGCACCGGCGGGGGGGCGGGGAATGAGCAGTTCTTC.

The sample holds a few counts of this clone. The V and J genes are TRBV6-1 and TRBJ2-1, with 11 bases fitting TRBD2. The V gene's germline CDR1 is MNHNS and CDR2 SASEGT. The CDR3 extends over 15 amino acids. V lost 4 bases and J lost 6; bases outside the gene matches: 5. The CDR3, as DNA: TGTGCCAGCAGTGGACTAGCGGGGACGCCCAATGAGCAGTTCTTC. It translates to CASSGLAGTPNEQFF.

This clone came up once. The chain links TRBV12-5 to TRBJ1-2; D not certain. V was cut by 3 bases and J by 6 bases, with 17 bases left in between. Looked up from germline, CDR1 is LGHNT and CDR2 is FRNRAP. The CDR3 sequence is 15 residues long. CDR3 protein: CASGLEGGVSDGYTF. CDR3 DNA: TGTGCTAGTGGTTTAGAGGGCGGAGTGTCGGATGGCTACACCTTC.

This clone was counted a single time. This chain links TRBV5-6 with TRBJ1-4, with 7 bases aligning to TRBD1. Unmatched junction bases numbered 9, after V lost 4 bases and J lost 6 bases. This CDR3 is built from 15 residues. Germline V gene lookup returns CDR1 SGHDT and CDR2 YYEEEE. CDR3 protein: CASSARGETYEKLFF. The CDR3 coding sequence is TGTGCCAGCAGCGCCAGGGGGGAAACCTATGAAAAACTGTTTTTT. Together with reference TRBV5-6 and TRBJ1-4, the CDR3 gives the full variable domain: DAGVTQSPTHLIKTRGQQVTLRCSPKSGHDTVSWYQQALGQGPQFIFQYYEEEERQRGNFPDRFSGHQFPNYSSELNVNALLLGDSALYLCASSARGETYEKLFFGSGTQLSVL.

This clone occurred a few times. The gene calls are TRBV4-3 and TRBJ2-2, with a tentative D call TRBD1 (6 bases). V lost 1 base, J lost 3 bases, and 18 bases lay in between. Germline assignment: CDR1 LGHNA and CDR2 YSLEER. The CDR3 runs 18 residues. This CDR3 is CASSQGGYNQGYTGELFF. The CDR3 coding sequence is TGCGCCAGCAGCCAAGGAGGGTACAACCAGGGGTACACCGGGGAGCTGTTTTTT.

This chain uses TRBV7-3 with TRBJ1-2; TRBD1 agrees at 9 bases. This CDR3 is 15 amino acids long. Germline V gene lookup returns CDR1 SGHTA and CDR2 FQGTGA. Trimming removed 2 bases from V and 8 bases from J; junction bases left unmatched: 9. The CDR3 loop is CASSLAGTGGKGYTF. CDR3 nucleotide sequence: TGTGCCAGCAGCTTAGCGGGTACAGGGGGCAAGGGCTACACCTTC.

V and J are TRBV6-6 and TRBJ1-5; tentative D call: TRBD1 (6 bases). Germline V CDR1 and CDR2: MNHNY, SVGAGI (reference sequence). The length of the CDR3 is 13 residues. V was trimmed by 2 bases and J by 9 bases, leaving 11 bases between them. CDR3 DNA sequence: TGTGCCAGCAGTTACACGACAGGTTCGCCCCAGCATTTT. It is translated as CASSYTTGSPQHF.

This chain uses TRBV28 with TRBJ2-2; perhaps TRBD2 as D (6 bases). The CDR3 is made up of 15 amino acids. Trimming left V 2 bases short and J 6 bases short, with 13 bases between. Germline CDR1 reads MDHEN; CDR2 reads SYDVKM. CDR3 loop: CASSLRREESGELFF. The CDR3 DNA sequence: TGTGCCAGCAGTTTACGCAGGGAGGAGTCCGGGGAGCTGTTTTTT. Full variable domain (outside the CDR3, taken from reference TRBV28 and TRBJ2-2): DVKVTQSSRYLVKRTGEKVFLECVQDMDHENMFWYRQDPGLGLRLIYFSYDVKMKEKGDIPEGYSVSREKKERFSLILESASTNQTSMYLCASSLRREESGELFFGEGSRLTVL.

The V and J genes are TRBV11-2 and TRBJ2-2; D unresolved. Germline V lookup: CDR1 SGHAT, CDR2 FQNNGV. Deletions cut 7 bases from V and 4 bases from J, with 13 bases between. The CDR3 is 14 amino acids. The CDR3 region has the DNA TGTGCCAGCATCCATCTTAGATCCACCGGGGAGCTGTTTTTT. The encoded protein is CASIHLRSTGELFF.

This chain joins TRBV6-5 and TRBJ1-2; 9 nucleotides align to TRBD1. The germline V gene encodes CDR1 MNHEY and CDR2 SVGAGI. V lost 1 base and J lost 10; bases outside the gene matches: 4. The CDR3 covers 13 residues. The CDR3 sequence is CASSYLDRGPYTF. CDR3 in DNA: TGTGCCAGCAGTTACTTGGACAGGGGCCCCTACACCTTC.

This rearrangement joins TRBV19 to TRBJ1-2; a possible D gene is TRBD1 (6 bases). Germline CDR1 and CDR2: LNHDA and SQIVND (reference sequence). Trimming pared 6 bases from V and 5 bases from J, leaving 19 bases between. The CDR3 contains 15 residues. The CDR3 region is CASSPNGRGGYGYTF. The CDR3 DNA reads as TGTGCCAGTAGCCCAAACGGCAGGGGCGGGTATGGCTACACCTTC. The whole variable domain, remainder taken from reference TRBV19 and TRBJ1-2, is DGGITQSPKYLFRKEGQNVTLSCEQNLNHDAMYWYRQDPGQGLRLIYYSQIVNDFQKGDIAEGYSVSREKKESFPLTVTSAQKNPTAFYLCASSPNGRGGYGYTFGSGTRLTVV.

Here the CDR3 reads CASSPRSFNTQYF. As DNA, the CDR3 is TGTGCCAGCAGCCCCCGGTCCTTTAATACGCAGTATTTT. V is TRBV27 and J is TRBJ2-3; no firm D call. Trimming shortened V by 6 bases and J by 7 bases, and 14 bases separated the two germline ends. Germline V CDR1 and CDR2: MNHEY, SMNVEV (reference sequence). This CDR3 has 13 residues.

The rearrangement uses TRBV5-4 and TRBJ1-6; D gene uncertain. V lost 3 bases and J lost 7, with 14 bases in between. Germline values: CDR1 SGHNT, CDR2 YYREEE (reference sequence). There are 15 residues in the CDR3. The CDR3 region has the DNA TGTGCCAGCAGCTCTACAACAGTCCCGAATTCACCCCTCCACTTT. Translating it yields CASSSTTVPNSPLHF.

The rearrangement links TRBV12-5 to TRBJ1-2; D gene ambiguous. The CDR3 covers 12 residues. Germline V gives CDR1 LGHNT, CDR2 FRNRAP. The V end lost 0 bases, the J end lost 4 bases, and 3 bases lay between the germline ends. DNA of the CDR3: TGTGCTAGTGGTTTGGTCCGCTATGGCTACACCTTC. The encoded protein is CASGLVRYGYTF.

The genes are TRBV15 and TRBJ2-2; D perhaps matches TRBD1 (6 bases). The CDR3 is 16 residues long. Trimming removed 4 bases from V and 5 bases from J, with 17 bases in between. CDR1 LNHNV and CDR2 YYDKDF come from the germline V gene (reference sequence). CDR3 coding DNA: TGTGCCACCAGCAAGGCCGCCAGGGGAAGAACCGGGGAGCTGTTTTTT. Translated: CATSKAARGRTGELFF.

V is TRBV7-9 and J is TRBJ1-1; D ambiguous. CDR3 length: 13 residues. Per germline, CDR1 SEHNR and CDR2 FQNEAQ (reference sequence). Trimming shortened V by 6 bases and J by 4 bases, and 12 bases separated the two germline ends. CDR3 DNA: TGTGCCAGCAGATGGGCGGGGTCCACTGAAGCTTTCTTT. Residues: CASRWAGSTEAFF.

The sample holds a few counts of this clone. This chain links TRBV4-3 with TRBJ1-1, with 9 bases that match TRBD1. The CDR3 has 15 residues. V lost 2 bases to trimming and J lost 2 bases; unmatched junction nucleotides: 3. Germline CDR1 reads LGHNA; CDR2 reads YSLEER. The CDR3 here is CASSQQDRGNTEAFF. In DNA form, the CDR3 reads TGCGCCAGCAGCCAACAGGACAGGGGCAACACTGAAGCTTTCTTT.

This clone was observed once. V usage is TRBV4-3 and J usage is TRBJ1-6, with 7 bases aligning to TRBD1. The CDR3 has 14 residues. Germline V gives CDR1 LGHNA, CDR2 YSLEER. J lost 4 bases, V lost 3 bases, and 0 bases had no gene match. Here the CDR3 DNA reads TGCGCCAGCAGCCAGGGACAGTATAATTCACCCCTCCACTTT. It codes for CASSQGQYNSPLHF.

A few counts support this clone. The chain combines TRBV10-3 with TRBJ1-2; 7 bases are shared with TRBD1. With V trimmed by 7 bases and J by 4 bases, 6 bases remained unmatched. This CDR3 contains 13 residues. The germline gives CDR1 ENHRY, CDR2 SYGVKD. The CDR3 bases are TGTGCCATCAACAGGGGAGGAGGCTATGGCTACACCTTC. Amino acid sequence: CAINRGGGYGYTF.

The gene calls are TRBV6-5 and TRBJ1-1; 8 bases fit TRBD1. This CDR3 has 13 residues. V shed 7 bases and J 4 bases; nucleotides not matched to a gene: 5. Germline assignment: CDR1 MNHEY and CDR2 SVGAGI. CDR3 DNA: TGTGCCAGCATTGGACAGGGTTTCACTGAAGCTTTCTTT. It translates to CASIGQGFTEAFF.